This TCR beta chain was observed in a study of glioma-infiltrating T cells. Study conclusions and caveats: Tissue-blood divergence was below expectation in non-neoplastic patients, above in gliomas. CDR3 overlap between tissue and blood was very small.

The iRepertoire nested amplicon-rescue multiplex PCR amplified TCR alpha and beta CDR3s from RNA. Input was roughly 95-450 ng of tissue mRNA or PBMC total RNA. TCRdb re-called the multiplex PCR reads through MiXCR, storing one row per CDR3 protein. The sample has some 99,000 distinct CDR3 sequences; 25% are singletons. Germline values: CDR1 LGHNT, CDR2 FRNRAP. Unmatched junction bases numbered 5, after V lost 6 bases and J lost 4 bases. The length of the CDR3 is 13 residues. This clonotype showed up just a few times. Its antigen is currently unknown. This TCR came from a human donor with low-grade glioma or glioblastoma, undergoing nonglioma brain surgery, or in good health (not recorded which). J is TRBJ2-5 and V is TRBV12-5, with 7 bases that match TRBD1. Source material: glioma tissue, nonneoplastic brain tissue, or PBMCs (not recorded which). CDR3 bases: TGTGCTAGTGGCAGAGACAGGGTAGAGACCCAGTACTTC. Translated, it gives CASGRDRVETQYF.